This entry describes one T cell receptor (beta chain). Its target antigen remains unknown. No base qualities exist here, and no much larger clone lies one base off it. The cohort comprised 25 to 30 patients with locally advanced or metastatic urothelial carcinoma treated at Memorial Sloan Kettering on a trial protocol. Peripheral blood mononuclear cells were collected from each patient pretreatment and during treatment, giving between 1 and 8 total time points per patient. The Qiagen DNeasy Blood extraction kit was used to purify genomic DNA from total PBMCs and tumor samples. Collected pretreatment and during treatment, PBMCs were isolated and stored as previously described. This specimen comes from a study of PD-L1 blockade in urothelial cancer (dated by TCRdb to 2017 to 2019). Regarding the study in general: Every patient began therapy in 2014 and was given atezolizumab 1,200 mg intravenously every 3 weeks. Some ten patients reached durable clinical benefit, while some 19 patients did not. Some 29 patients had pretreatment blood TCR-seq, some 24 had at least one posttreatment blood collection, and some 24 had tumor TCR-seq. Blood samples were analyzed at two time points: 3 weeks after treatment start (second dose) and 6 weeks after treatment start. In the same patients, pretreatment tumors underwent whole exome sequencing and RNA sequencing in addition to TCR sequencing. Durable clinical benefit was defined as a progression-free survival longer than 6 months, and TCR features were additionally tested against progression-free survival and overall survival. TCR sequencing covered pretreatment tumor samples and matched, serially collected peripheral blood taken before and after atezolizumab treatment. The study was an exploratory multi-omic analysis of somatic, immune and clinical correlates of response to PD-L1 blockade with atezolizumab in urothelial cancer. Blood samples gave a median of about 150,000 T cells and 82,636 unique TCRs, with a median clonality of roughly 0.08. Patients had an ECOG performance status of 0 or 1 and had received between 0 and 3 prior chemotherapy regimens. About nine tenths of the roughly 30 patients were males with bladder-origin urothelial cancer, and 18 of 29 reported a prior smoking history. General study outcomes and caveats: A pretreatment peripheral blood TCR clonality below the median was linked to improved progression-free and overall survival. Patients with durable benefit showed greater expansion of tumor-associated TCR clones in peripheral blood 3 weeks after starting treatment (n ≈ 21, p = 0.022). Because the sample size was small (n ≈ 31) and many of the analyses were exploratory, the results are meant to be hypothesis-generating.

Its CDR3 holds 15 amino acids, cysteine through phenylalanine. Kept here is only the CDR3 DNA, which spans 45 bases and is read in frame from base 1. CDR1 and CDR2, looked up from the germline V gene, are LGHNA and YNFKEQ. V is cut back by 3 bases and J by 6 bases, with 11 bases in the junction unmatched. Synthetic TCR analog templates were spiked into each PCR so that absolute template abundance could be estimated from read counts. The immunoSEQ assay was used to amplify TCRbeta CDR3 regions from genomic DNA with bias-controlled V and J gene primers. Rearranged TCRbeta segments were sequenced at approximately 20X coverage. Concerning the study's data processing: Clustering was used to correct sequencing errors, and CDR3s were annotated against IMGT to assign V, D and J genes. Only productive TCRbeta rearrangements were used in downstream analyses, excluding out-of-frame or stop-codon sequences. To compute clonality, Shannon entropy was normalized by the log of the number of unique productive sequences and then subtracted from one. Clones differing between time points or between blood and tumor were identified by Fisher's exact test with Benjamini-Hochberg correction at adjusted p below 0.01. In TCRdb, the immuneACCESS table is reduced to in-frame sequences with V and J assigned. These tables do not hold every clone; where another copy was compared, an unresolved V gene accounts for under half, and the others remain unexplained. The V and J calls and the clone size are those of that table, but D and trimming were determined from the DNA. For this sample there are 60,000 to 85,000 clones; about 90% appear just once. The top ten hold approximately 6% of the sample.

The chain couples TRBV4-2 to TRBJ2-7; the central 7 bases match TRBD2. The sample was PBMCs, taken around atezolizumab (anti-PD-L1) treatment. The source is a woman in her seventies with urothelial cancer. The DNA is as follows: TGTGCCAGCAGCCAGGGGTCCGGAGGGGAGGGCGAGCAGTACTTC. It specifies CASSQGSGGEGEQYF.